This paragraph covers one TCR beta chain sequence. The record originates from a study of blood T cell repertoires in COVID-19. The V gene end was trimmed by 6 bases and the J gene end by 8 bases; junction bases not matched to a gene: 7. The germline CDR1 and CDR2 sequences are SGHDT and YYEEEE. This CDR3 spans 14 amino acids. Sequencing was performed with immunoSEQ multiplex PCR; in TCRdb, only in-frame clones are kept and a portion is missing. The data contain nearly 350,000 clones, 87% of them singletons. What was sequenced was peripheral blood. The origin of this receptor is a woman between 45 and 60 years old with COVID-19, enrolled during active disease. The chain employs TRBV5-6 and TRBJ1-6; 8 positions match TRBD1. DNA of the CDR3: TGTGCCAGCACCAATAACAGGGGGGATTCACCCCTCCACTTT. Translation gives CASTNNRGDSPLHF.